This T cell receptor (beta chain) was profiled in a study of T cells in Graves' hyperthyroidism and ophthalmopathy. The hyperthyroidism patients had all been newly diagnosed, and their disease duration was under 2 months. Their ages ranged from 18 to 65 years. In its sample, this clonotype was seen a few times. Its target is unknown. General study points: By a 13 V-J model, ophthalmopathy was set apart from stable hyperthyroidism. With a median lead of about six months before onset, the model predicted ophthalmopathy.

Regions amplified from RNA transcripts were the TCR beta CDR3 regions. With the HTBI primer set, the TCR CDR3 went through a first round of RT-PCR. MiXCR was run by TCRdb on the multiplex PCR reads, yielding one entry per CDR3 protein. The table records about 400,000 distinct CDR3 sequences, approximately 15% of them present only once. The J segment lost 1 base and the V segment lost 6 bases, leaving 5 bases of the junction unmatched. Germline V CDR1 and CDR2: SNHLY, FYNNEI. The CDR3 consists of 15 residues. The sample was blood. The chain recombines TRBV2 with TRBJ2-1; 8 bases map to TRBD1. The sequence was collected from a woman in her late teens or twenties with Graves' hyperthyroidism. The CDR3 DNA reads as TGTGCCAGCAGCACGACAGGGGAGTCCTACAATGAGCAGTTCTTC. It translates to CASSTTGESYNEQFF.